The present T cell receptor (beta chain) was sequenced within a study of T-cell memory formation after mild COVID-19. TCRdb re-analysed the 5' RACE reads in MiXCR, keeping a single row per CDR3 protein. In the table there are about 470,000 distinct CDR3 sequences, 15% to 20% of which are singletons. Germline-derived CDR1 and CDR2 are LGHDT and YNNKEL (reference sequence). The CDR3 spans 14 residues. Trimming at V came to 5 bases and at J to 5 bases, leaving 8 bases not matched to a gene. V and J are TRBV3-1 and TRBJ2-5, with TRBD1 identical over 7 bases. The sequenced sample was PBMCs or a T cell subset sorted from them (not recorded which). The receptor was isolated from an adult woman who had mild COVID-19 (a few samples of this study predate the infection). Cell type and time point are not known. The CDR3 DNA reads TGTGCCAGCAGCGAGACAGGGAATCGGGAGACCCAGTACTTC. Its protein product is CASSETGNRETQYF.